One and the same sample provided the 20 T cell receptor beta chains below, sequenced in a study of shared clonotypes between healthy human individuals. Data came from immunoSEQ multiplex PCR; TCRdb stores just in-frame clones and leaves some out. Here the sample spans about 2 million clones, 95% being singletons. Sequenced material: naive CD4+ T cells sorted from blood. Subset given: CD45RA+ positively selected. The receptor set was obtained from a man aged 18 to 29 in good health.

This clone was observed a single time. The V and J genes are TRBV7-7 and TRBJ2-3, with 7 bases aligning to TRBD2. CDR1 is SSHAT and CDR2 is FNYEAQ in the germline V gene (reference sequence). This CDR3 is 14 amino acids long. The CDR3 DNA follows: TGTGCTAGCTCCACGGGGGGAAGCACAGATACGCAGTATTTT. It yields the protein CASSTGGSTDTQYF.

The chain links TRBV28 to TRBJ2-6; no firm D call. Per the germline V gene, CDR1 is MDHEN and CDR2 is SYDVKM. The CDR3 has 14 amino acids. Trimming cost V 6 bases and J 0 bases, with 6 bases left between them. CDR3: CASRQFSGANVLTF. In nucleotides, the CDR3 is TGTGCCAGCAGGCAGTTCTCTGGGGCCAACGTCCTGACTTTC. Supplemented by reference TRBV28 and TRBJ2-6, the full variable domain reads DVKVTQSSRYLVKRTGEKVFLECVQDMDHENMFWYRQDPGLGLRLIYFSYDVKMKEKGDIPEGYSVSREKKERFSLILESASTNQTSMYLCASRQFSGANVLTFGAGSRLTVL.

The rearrangement joins TRBV28 to TRBJ1-3, with D uncertain. V was shortened by 8 bases and J by 6 bases, with 17 bases between the two germline ends. Germline loops: CDR1 MDHEN, CDR2 SYDVKM. The CDR3 consists of 14 residues. The CDR3 spells CASGELVRLNTIYF. The CDR3, as DNA: TGTGCCAGCGGGGAGTTAGTCAGGTTAAACACCATATATTTT. Combining the CDR3 with reference TRBV28 and TRBJ1-3 gives the whole variable domain DVKVTQSSRYLVKRTGEKVFLECVQDMDHENMFWYRQDPGLGLRLIYFSYDVKMKEKGDIPEGYSVSREKKERFSLILESASTNQTSMYLCASGELVRLNTIYFGEGSWLTVV.

The V gene is TRBV6-6, the J gene TRBJ2-7, with 7 nucleotides matching TRBD1. The germline V gene encodes CDR1 MNHNY and CDR2 SVGAGI (reference sequence). Trimming cost V 6 bases and J 3 bases; bases outside gene matches: 8. The CDR3 runs to 14 residues. The CDR3 coding sequence is TGTGCCAGCAGCCAGACAGGGCACGGCTACGAGCAGTACTTC. This codes for CASSQTGHGYEQYF.

The chain combines TRBV11-2 with TRBJ2-7; perhaps TRBD1 as D (5 bases). Looked up from germline, CDR1 is SGHAT and CDR2 is FQNNGV. The V end was cut by 0 bases, the J end by 3 bases, with 12 bases between. The CDR3 covers 15 residues. CDR3 sequence reads: CASSLEMVRGYEQYF. DNA of the CDR3: TGTGCCAGCAGCTTAGAGATGGTAAGGGGCTACGAGCAGTACTTC.

This chain joins TRBV7-9 and TRBJ2-7; no definite D call. CDR3 length: 14 amino acids. From germline, CDR1 is SEHNR and CDR2 FQNEAQ (reference sequence). Between the trimmed V and J ends, which lost 5 bases and 1 base, there was a span of 12 bases. Here the CDR3 DNA reads TGTGCCAGCAGCCGTTTTGCGGATTCCTACGAGCAGTACTTC. Protein product: CASSRFADSYEQYF.

Points on this clone: Mismatch with germline at one junction end may stem from a read error. This chain uses TRBV7-7 with TRBJ2-5; D is possibly TRBD1 (6 bases). CDR3 length equals 14 residues. Per germline, CDR1 SSHAT and CDR2 FNYEAQ (reference sequence). CDR3 DNA: TGTGCTAGCAGCTCGGACAGAATGAAAGAGACCCAGTACTTC. Translation gives CASSSDRMKETQYF.

The gene calls are TRBV7-3 and TRBJ2-2; D unresolved. V gave up 1 base and J gave up 8 bases, with 17 bases separating them. This CDR3 has 16 amino acids. The germline gives CDR1 SGHTA, CDR2 FQGTGA. CDR3 sequence: CASSLIVGILTGELFF. CDR3 bases: TGTGCCAGCAGCTTAATAGTCGGCATACTTACGGGGGAGCTGTTTTTT.

The chain carries TRBV9 and TRBJ2-7; D is perhaps TRBD1 (6 bases). V lost 1 base and J 5 bases, leaving 16 bases between the germline ends. This CDR3 is built from 15 residues. Germline V lookup: CDR1 SGDLS, CDR2 YYNGEE. This chain's CDR3 is CASSVSPGVFDEQYF. The CDR3 bases are TGTGCCAGCAGCGTAAGCCCAGGGGTTTTCGACGAGCAGTACTTC.

The V gene is TRBV5-1, the J gene TRBJ2-7, with D uncertain. CDR3 size: 14 residues. Germline V gene sequence: CDR1 SGHRS, CDR2 YFSETQ. V lost 5 bases and J lost 0, with 12 bases in between. CDR3 DNA sequence: TGCGCCAGCAGATACGAGGCCACCTCCTACGAGCAGTACTTC. It is translated as CASRYEATSYEQYF.

The gene calls are TRBV15 and TRBJ2-1; TRBD2 might be the D (6 bases). The germline V gene encodes CDR1 LNHNV and CDR2 YYDKDF (reference sequence). The CDR3 is 16 amino acids. Trimming took 0 bases from V and 2 from J, leaving 11 bases between them. CDR3 residues: CATSRDGSVTYNEQFF. CDR3 nucleotide sequence: TGTGCCACCAGCAGAGACGGGAGCGTCACCTACAATGAGCAGTTCTTC. Full variable domain (outside the CDR3, taken from reference TRBV15 and TRBJ2-1): DAMVIQNPRYQVTQFGKPVTLSCSQTLNHNVMYWYQQKSSQAPKLLFHYYDKDFNNEADTPDNFQSRRPNTSFCFLDIRSPGLGDTAMYLCATSRDGSVTYNEQFFGPGTRLTVL.

This chain links TRBV18 with TRBJ1-3; the D gene is possibly TRBD1 (5 bases). Trimming took 3 bases from V and 9 from J, leaving 18 bases between them. Germline lookup yields CDR1 KGHSH and CDR2 LQKENI. The CDR3 is made up of 15 amino acids. The CDR3 DNA is TGTGCCAGCTCACCGGGTCCTCAATCTGGGGGCACCATATATTTT. This translates into CASSPGPQSGGTIYF.

About this clone: The same CDR3 is also encoded by other DNA sequences in this sample. The J gene is TRBJ1-4, the V gene TRBV6-1, with 9 nucleotides matching TRBD1. V lost 5 bases to trimming and J lost 7 bases; unmatched junction nucleotides: 5. The length of the CDR3 is 14 residues. The germline CDR1 and CDR2 sequences are MNHNS and SASEGT. This chain's CDR3 is CASSLQGAGEKLFF. The DNA for the CDR3 is TGTGCCAGCAGTTTACAGGGGGCAGGTGAAAAACTGTTTTTT.

This clone was counted between two and nine times. Other DNA sequences within the sample encode an identical CDR3. The gene calls are TRBV9 and TRBJ2-1, with 7 bases that match TRBD2. CDR3 length: 13 amino acids. The V gene end was trimmed by 2 bases and the J gene end by 4 bases; junction bases not matched to a gene: 0. Germline assignment: CDR1 SGDLS and CDR2 YYNGEE. The CDR3 sequence: CASSVSGYNEQFF. In DNA form, the CDR3 reads TGTGCCAGCAGCGTTAGCGGGTACAATGAGCAGTTCTTC.

This chain links TRBV6-1 with TRBJ1-2; possible D gene TRBD1, 6 bases. In germline, CDR1 is MNHNS, CDR2 SASEGT. The length of the CDR3 is 11 residues. V shed 5 bases and J shed 13 bases, with 14 bases lying between them. For the CDR3, the DNA is TGTGCCAGCAGTATCTGGGGGCCCCTCACCTTC. It is translated as CASSIWGPLTF.

The V call is TRBV6-5, the J call TRBJ2-7; TRBD1 matches at 8 bases. The CDR3 is 13 residues long. J gave up 5 bases and V 6 bases, and 6 bases lay outside the gene matches. Germline V CDR1 and CDR2: MNHEY, SVGAGI. CDR3 sequence (DNA): TGTGCCAGCAGCAGGACAGGGAGGCACGAGCAGTACTTC. It yields the protein CASSRTGRHEQYF.

This chain joins TRBV11-2 and TRBJ2-4; maybe TRBD1 (6 bases). This CDR3 has 17 amino acids. The V gene lost 0 bases and the J gene lost 0 bases, with 12 bases spanning the gap. Germline lookup yields CDR1 SGHAT and CDR2 FQNNGV. DNA of the CDR3: TGTGCCAGCAGCTTAGATCATGGGGGCTTAGCCAAAAACATTCAGTACTTC. It codes for CASSLDHGGLAKNIQYF.

The chain links TRBV2 to TRBJ1-1; 7 bases match TRBD1. Per germline, CDR1 SNHLY and CDR2 FYNNEI. J lost 7 bases, V lost 2 bases, and 10 bases had no gene match. The CDR3 is 15 residues long. For the CDR3, the DNA is TGTGCCAGCAGTGAACAGGGGGGCCAGGGCGATGAAGCTTTCTTT. It codes for CASSEQGGQGDEAFF.

The chain couples TRBV10-1 to TRBJ2-5; 11 bases align to TRBD2. CDR1 is WNHNN, CDR2 SYGVQD, per germline (reference sequence). The CDR3 is 15 amino acids. After removal of 1 base from V and 5 bases from J, the junction contained 3 bases not matched to a gene. The CDR3 protein is CASSELAGGSETQYF. The DNA of the CDR3 is TGCGCCAGCAGTGAGTTAGCGGGAGGGTCGGAGACCCAGTACTTC.

For this clone: This may stem from a read error, because a much larger clone lies one nucleotide away. The sample carries other DNA sequences with the same CDR3. V usage is TRBV7-8 and J usage is TRBJ2-3; D call uncertain. V gave up 5 bases and J gave up 2 bases, with 2 bases separating them. The CDR3 sequence is 11 residues long. Germline CDR1 reads SGHVS; CDR2 reads FQNEAQ. The CDR3: CASSPTDTQYF. The CDR3 coding sequence is TGTGCCAGCAGCCCCACAGATACGCAGTATTTT.